These 5 T cell receptor beta chains originate from one sample sequenced in a study of OX40 agonist ivuxolimab in advanced cancers. Assay used: immunoSEQ multiplex PCR; TCRdb lists only in-frame clones, some missing. This table holds about 25,000 clones, approximately 80% found once. The source was CD4+ or CD8+ T cells sorted from blood, collected in a trial of the OX40 agonist ivuxolimab. The receptors come from an adult with an advanced solid tumor such as melanoma, head and neck, liver or kidney cancer.

This chain uses TRBV7-8 with TRBJ2-1; D may be TRBD2 (7 bases). V lost 4 bases to trimming and J lost 6 bases, with 16 bases between them. CDR1 SGHVS and CDR2 FQNEAQ come from the germline V gene. There are 15 residues in the CDR3. CDR3 DNA sequence: TGTGCCAGCAGCTGGGTCGCGGGGGCTAGCAATGAGCAGTTCTTC. It specifies CASSWVAGASNEQFF.

The chain couples TRBV9 to TRBJ2-7; a possible D gene is TRBD2 (6 bases). Trimming stripped 0 bases from V and 7 bases from J, with 8 bases between. The CDR3 is 12 amino acids. The V gene's germline CDR1 is SGDLS and CDR2 YYNGEE. The CDR3 region is CASSVAGREQYF. The CDR3 coding sequence is TGTGCCAGCAGCGTAGCTGGGAGGGAGCAGTACTTC.

V usage is TRBV28 and J usage is TRBJ1-3, with a tentative D call TRBD1 (5 bases). The V gene lost 4 bases and the J gene lost 2 bases, with 18 bases spanning the gap. This CDR3 has 17 residues. Looked up from germline, CDR1 is MDHEN and CDR2 is SYDVKM. CDR3 amino acids: CASSSLRDPETGNTIYF. DNA for the CDR3: TGTGCCAGCAGTTCCCTCCGGGACCCCGAGACTGGAAACACCATATATTTT.

This chain joins TRBV14 and TRBJ2-5; D is uncertain. V lost 0 bases and J lost 4, with 12 bases in between. The germline V gene encodes CDR1 SGHDN and CDR2 FVKESK. The CDR3 extends over 15 amino acids. The CDR3 sequence is CASSQDVSSRETQYF. CDR3 sequence (DNA): TGTGCCAGCAGCCAAGATGTGAGCTCCCGAGAGACCCAGTACTTC. The full variable domain, completed using reference TRBV14 and TRBJ2-5, is EAGVTQFPSHSVIEKGQTVTLRCDPISGHDNLYWYRRVMGKEIKFLLHFVKESKQDESGMPNNRFLAERTGGTYSTLKVQPAELEDSGVYFCASSQDVSSRETQYFGPGTRLLVL.

V gene TRBV11-3 combines with J gene TRBJ1-1; no clear D gene. Trimming removed 4 bases at V and 1 base at J, with 10 bases between. CDR1 and CDR2 from the germline V gene are SGHNT and YENEEA. The CDR3 length is 14 residues. This CDR3 reads CASSSRRGNTEAFF. DNA for the CDR3: TGTGCCAGCAGCTCCCGCCGGGGGAACACTGAAGCTTTCTTT.